These 29 T cell receptor beta chains originate from one sample sequenced in a study of CD8 T cells in cerebrospinal fluid in Alzheimer's disease. TCRdb re-called the 10x single-cell sequencing reads and shows each CDR3 protein once, DNA omitted. This repertoire comprises some 970 distinct CDR3 sequences; its ten largest clones make up about 11%. The sample taken for sequencing was cerebrospinal fluid. The receptors stem from a human donor with mild cognitive impairment.

This clonotype counts as medium-sized by frequency. This rearrangement joins TRBV12-3 or TRBV12-4 to TRBJ1-1; TCRdb's D call, TRBD1, is unchecked because there is no DNA. The CDR3 loop spans 14 amino acids. CDR3: CASSPGPWNTEAFF.

Its frequency marks this clonotype as large. This chain links TRBV9 with TRBJ1-3. The CDR3 covers 14 residues. Germline V gene sequence: CDR1 SGDLS, CDR2 YYNGEE. CDR3 sequence reads: CASTGTSSGNTIYF.

This chain joins TRBV30 and TRBJ2-7. CDR3 size: 15 residues. Germline values: CDR1 GTSNPN, CDR2 SVGIG (reference sequence). The CDR3 here is CAWSRKGVAFYEQYF.

Its frequency marks this clonotype as medium-sized (0.01 to 0.1%). The V call is TRBV7-2, the J call TRBJ2-3; without DNA, the TCRdb call of TRBD2 cannot be checked. Per the germline V gene, CDR1 is SGHTA and CDR2 is FQGNSA. This CDR3 region has 18 residues. The CDR3 loop reads CASSLGLGRRGGSDTQYF.

In terms of frequency, this clonotype is medium-sized. The chain links TRBV2 to TRBJ1-5; TCRdb names TRBD1, which stays unverified in the absence of DNA. CDR3 size: 13 residues. Per the germline V gene, CDR1 is SNHLY and CDR2 is FYNNEI. CDR3 amino acids: CASSETGRRPQHF.

Considering frequency, this clonotype is medium-sized (0.01 to 0.1%). This chain connects TRBV20-1 to TRBJ2-7; TCRdb gives TRBD1 as the D gene, but with no DNA this cannot be confirmed. This CDR3 contains 14 residues. Germline V gene data show CDR1 as DFQATT and CDR2 as SNEGSKA (reference sequence). Here the CDR3 reads CSAEDRGPTYEQYF.

This clonotype registers medium-sized (0.01 to 0.1%) by frequency. The CDR3 region is CAWSGAGVEYEQYF. The chain employs TRBV30 and TRBJ2-7; TCRdb proposes TRBD1, but this gene call is untestable without DNA. Germline V gene data show CDR1 as GTSNPN and CDR2 as SVGIG (reference sequence). The CDR3 contains 14 residues.

By frequency, this clonotype is medium-sized. The V call is TRBV4-3, the J call TRBJ2-3; TCRdb picks TRBD2, but there is no DNA to check that call. The CDR3 is 18 amino acids. Germline values: CDR1 LGHNA, CDR2 YSLEER. This CDR3 reads CASSLLSSGGVGTDTQYF.

Its frequency marks this clonotype as medium-sized (0.01 to 0.1%). The rearrangement links TRBV2 to TRBJ2-3. Per germline, CDR1 SNHLY and CDR2 FYNNEI. This CDR3 spans 12 amino acids. The CDR3 sequence: CASVRSTDTQYF.

By frequency, this clonotype registers large. V and J are TRBV7-3 and TRBJ2-2. CDR1 SGHTA and CDR2 FQGTGA come from the germline V gene. CDR3 size: 13 residues. CDR3 protein: CASSPRTAGELFF.

This clonotype is labeled medium-sized based on frequency. The V and J genes are TRBV15 and TRBJ2-1; TCRdb picks TRBD2, but there is no DNA to check that call. The CDR3 has 15 amino acids. Germline loops: CDR1 LNHNV, CDR2 YYDKDF (reference sequence). The CDR3: CATSREKRGDSEQFF.

According to its frequency, this clonotype is medium-sized. The chain links TRBV9 to TRBJ1-6. CDR1 is SGDLS, CDR2 YYNGEE, per germline. CDR3 length equals 13 residues. The CDR3 spells CASNAVANSPLHF. Full variable domain (remainder filled in from reference TRBV9 and TRBJ1-6): DSGVTQTPKHLITATGQRVTLRCSPRSGDLSVYWYQQSLDQGLQFLIQYYNGEERAKGNILERFSAQQFPDLHSELNLSSLELGDSALYFCASNAVANSPLHFGNGTRLTVT.

According to its frequency, this clonotype is medium-sized. The chain links TRBV19 to TRBJ2-1; lacking DNA, the TRBD1 call made by TCRdb goes unchecked. This CDR3 spans 16 amino acids. Germline V gene data show CDR1 as LNHDA and CDR2 as SQIVND (reference sequence). CDR3 region: CASSIAPRQTYNEQFF.

Its frequency marks this clonotype as medium-sized. The rearrangement uses TRBV4-1 and TRBJ1-4; TCRdb calls TRBD1, which cannot be checked without DNA. Germline-derived CDR1 and CDR2 are MGHRA and YSYEKL. This CDR3 is built from 16 residues. CDR3: CASSPTGGEMNEKLFF.

This clonotype is deemed large by its frequency. J is TRBJ1-4 and V is TRBV4-1; TCRdb selects TRBD1, and the lack of DNA leaves this call unchecked. The CDR3 spans 16 residues. CDR1 is MGHRA and CDR2 is YSYEKL in the germline V gene. The CDR3 reads CASSPGQGATNEKLFF.

This clonotype is called medium-sized (0.01 to 0.1%) based on its frequency. V and J are TRBV5-1 and TRBJ1-1; absent DNA, TCRdb's TRBD1 call cannot be checked. This CDR3 has 14 residues. Germline CDR1 is SGHRS and CDR2 is YFSETQ. The CDR3 loop is CASSLNSGVTEAFF. Using reference TRBV5-1 and TRBJ1-1 for the parts outside the CDR3, the full variable domain is KAGVTQTPRYLIKTRGQQVTLSCSPISGHRSVSWYQQTPGQGLQFLFEYFSETQRNKGNFPGRFSGRQFSNSRSEMNVSTLELGDSALYLCASSLNSGVTEAFFGQGTRLTVV.

This clonotype is deemed large by its frequency. J is TRBJ2-5 and V is TRBV10-3. Germline CDR1 and CDR2: ENHRY and SYGVKD. This CDR3 is 13 amino acids long. The CDR3 sequence is CAISERLGETQYF.

Considering frequency, this clonotype is large (0.1 to 1%). The V gene is TRBV7-6, the J gene TRBJ2-1. There are 15 residues in the CDR3. Germline CDR1 reads SGHVS; CDR2 reads FNYEAQ. CDR3: CASSLDESSYNEQFF.

By frequency, this clonotype registers medium-sized. The chain carries TRBV28 and TRBJ2-7; TCRdb returns TRBD2, unconfirmable since there is no DNA. Germline V gene data show CDR1 as MDHEN and CDR2 as SYDVKM. This CDR3 is built from 12 residues. The CDR3 spells CASSLAGNEQYF.

Frequency places this clonotype as large. The chain recombines TRBV24-1 with TRBJ1-5; absent DNA, TCRdb's TRBD1 call cannot be checked. This CDR3 is built from 15 residues. CDR1 and CDR2 from the germline V gene are KGHDR and SFDVKD. The CDR3 reads CATSDYTGRRQPQHF.

Frequency places this clonotype as medium-sized. The chain employs TRBV2 and TRBJ1-5; TCRdb's D call, TRBD1, is unchecked because there is no DNA. The CDR3 is 15 residues long. Germline lookup yields CDR1 SNHLY and CDR2 FYNNEI. CDR3 loop: CASSVGGAINQPQHF.

Frequency places this clonotype as large (0.1 to 1%). The rearrangement links TRBV3-1 to TRBJ2-6. Germline V gene lookup returns CDR1 LGHDT and CDR2 YNNKEL (reference sequence). The CDR3 length is 13 residues. The CDR3 loop reads CASSQFGANVLTF.

This clonotype is medium-sized (0.01 to 0.1%) by frequency. The chain combines TRBV28 with TRBJ1-6; TCRdb designates TRBD1, a call that cannot be tested without DNA. The CDR3 length is 14 residues. CDR1 MDHEN and CDR2 SYDVKM come from the germline V gene. The CDR3 spells CASSLDRAGSPLHF.

This clonotype is deemed large by its frequency. The chain uses TRBV7-3 and TRBJ2-1. CDR1 and CDR2 from the germline V gene are SGHTA and FQGTGA. This CDR3 has 15 residues. The CDR3 protein is CASSSTESSYNEQFF.

Its frequency marks this clonotype as medium-sized. The chain links TRBV6-5 to TRBJ1-2; the D gene TCRdb calls, TRBD1, cannot be checked with no DNA. CDR3 length: 14 residues. CDR1 and CDR2 from the germline V gene are MNHEY and SVGAGI. The CDR3 is CASSAHRGNYGYTF.

The chain links TRBV19 to TRBJ1-1. Germline-derived CDR1 and CDR2 are LNHDA and SQIVND (reference sequence). The CDR3 contains 13 residues. This CDR3 reads CASSGRGNTEAFF. Full variable domain (remainder filled in from reference TRBV19 and TRBJ1-1): DGGITQSPKYLFRKEGQNVTLSCEQNLNHDAMYWYRQDPGQGLRLIYYSQIVNDFQKGDIAEGYSVSREKKESFPLTVTSAQKNPTAFYLCASSGRGNTEAFFGQGTRLTVV.

This clonotype is classed as medium-sized by frequency. The chain joins TRBV30 to TRBJ2-3. CDR1 GTSNPN and CDR2 SVGIG come from the germline V gene (reference sequence). The CDR3 loop spans 12 amino acids. The CDR3 sequence: CAWSVDRDTQYF.

According to its frequency, this clonotype is medium-sized. The rearrangement links TRBV9 to TRBJ2-3; with no DNA, the TCRdb D assignment of TRBD2 cannot be verified. The CDR3 extends over 15 amino acids. The germline CDR1 and CDR2 sequences are SGDLS and YYNGEE. The CDR3 loop is CASSSKTGPPDTQYF.

This clonotype shows up as medium-sized by frequency. V usage is TRBV24-1 and J usage is TRBJ2-3; the TCRdb D gene call, TRBD2, has no DNA to confirm it. CDR1 and CDR2 from the germline V gene are KGHDR and SFDVKD. CDR3 size: 16 residues. The CDR3 loop is CATSDLKRGGIDTQYF.